One and the same sample provided the 16 T cell receptor beta chains below, sequenced in a study of cytomegalovirus exposure and HLA in healthy donors. The primer mix had 60 Vbeta and 13 Jbeta primers. Measured with immunoSEQ multiplex PCR; TCRdb has only the in-frame clones, and not every one. The sample has roughly 130,000 clones; over 50% are singletons. Sequencing was performed on PBMCs. These receptors all come from a woman aged 35 to 49 in good health and CMV-seropositive.

The genes are TRBV14 and TRBJ2-2; 10 bases agree with TRBD1. CDR1 and CDR2 (germline): SGHDN, FVKESK. The CDR3 has 17 amino acids. V trimming: 4 bases; J trimming: 4 bases; junction bases outside the gene matches: 9. The chain's CDR3 is CASSLWTGGIGTGELFF. In nucleotides, the CDR3 is TGTGCCAGCAGCCTTTGGACAGGGGGAATTGGCACCGGGGAGCTGTTTTTT.

The chain links TRBV28 to TRBJ2-3; 9 nucleotides agree with TRBD1. Trimming removed 9 bases from V and 2 bases from J; junction bases left unmatched: 12. The CDR3 runs to 16 residues. Germline V gene data show CDR1 as MDHEN and CDR2 as SYDVKM. The CDR3 sequence is CASWRGTGPFTDTQYF. In DNA form, the CDR3 reads TGTGCCAGTTGGAGGGGGACAGGGCCCTTCACAGATACGCAGTATTTT.

The V call is TRBV28, the J call TRBJ1-1, with 7 nucleotides matching TRBD1. The CDR3 has 16 amino acids. The germline V gene has CDR1 MDHEN and CDR2 SYDVKM. V shed 5 bases, J shed 7 bases, and the junction held 16 bases outside the gene matches. CDR3 DNA sequence: TGTGCCAGCAGTCCCCTTCCCACGGGACAGCTCTTTGAAGCTTTCTTT. Translation gives CASSPLPTGQLFEAFF.

This clone was counted a few times. The chain uses TRBV14 and TRBJ2-7; no clear D gene. Trimming took off 0 bases at V and 4 bases at J, with 10 bases between the two ends. The CDR3 contains 14 residues. In germline, CDR1 is SGHDN, CDR2 FVKESK. The CDR3, as DNA: TGTGCCAGCAGCCAAGATAACAGACCGTACGAGCAGTACTTC. It yields the protein CASSQDNRPYEQYF.

The gene calls are TRBV9 and TRBJ2-2, with TRBD1 identical over 10 bases. V lost 4 bases and J lost 1; bases outside the gene matches: 4. The CDR3 spans 16 residues. The germline V gene has CDR1 SGDLS and CDR2 YYNGEE. In DNA form, the CDR3 reads TGTGCCAGCAGCCTGACAGGGGGCGTGAACACCGGGGAGCTGTTTTTT. Encoded protein: CASSLTGGVNTGELFF.

This chain connects TRBV5-1 to TRBJ2-7; a possible D gene is TRBD1 (5 bases). CDR3 length: 14 amino acids. Looked up from germline, CDR1 is SGHRS and CDR2 is YFSETQ. Trimming stripped 3 bases from V and 6 bases from J, with 16 bases between. The chain's CDR3 is CASSSGIGLREQYF. DNA of the CDR3: TGCGCCAGCAGCTCAGGGATTGGATTGCGCGAGCAGTACTTC.

This chain links TRBV7-9 with TRBJ1-1; D is possibly TRBD1 (6 bases). V was shortened by 2 bases and J by 4 bases, with 11 bases between the two germline ends. Germline CDR1 SEHNR, CDR2 FQNEAQ (reference sequence). The CDR3 is made up of 14 amino acids. CDR3 coding DNA: TGTGCCAGCAGCTTAACAGGGTCAGTCACTGAAGCTTTCTTT. Translated: CASSLTGSVTEAFF.

The V gene is TRBV7-9, the J gene TRBJ2-7; D perhaps matches TRBD2 (6 bases). Germline loops: CDR1 SEHNR, CDR2 FQNEAQ (reference sequence). Trimming cost V 1 base and J 6 bases, with 10 bases left between them. CDR3 length: 13 residues. The CDR3 protein is CASSLERLGEQYF. The CDR3 region has the DNA TGTGCCAGCAGCTTAGAGCGACTAGGCGAGCAGTACTTC.

The chain uses TRBV6-5 and TRBJ2-7, with TRBD1 matching over 7 bases. Trimming cost V 7 bases and J 6 bases; bases outside gene matches: 9. The germline gives CDR1 MNHEY, CDR2 SVGAGI. The CDR3 length is 13 residues. The CDR3 reads CASMRIGGTEQYF. Here the CDR3 DNA reads TGTGCCAGCATGAGGATAGGGGGCACCGAGCAGTACTTC.

The genes are TRBV7-9 and TRBJ2-7; D is possibly TRBD2 (5 bases). The V and J ends lost 11 bases and 3 bases respectively, with 17 bases between them. The CDR3 length is 13 residues. Germline V CDR1 and CDR2: SEHNR, FQNEAQ (reference sequence). The CDR3 is CAPRGPEGYEQYF. CDR3 nucleotides: TGTGCCCCCCGCGGCCCCGAGGGCTACGAGCAGTACTTC.

The chain couples TRBV6-5 to TRBJ2-7, with D unclear. The CDR3 is 14 amino acids. The germline V and J ends were trimmed by 0 bases and 6 bases, with 12 bases remaining between them. The germline CDR1 and CDR2 sequences are MNHEY and SVGAGI. DNA of the CDR3: TGTGCCAGCAGTTACTCGAATTCCAACGGCGAGCAGTACTTC. Residues: CASSYSNSNGEQYF.

The CDR3 DNA follows: TGTGCCAGCAGTCCCGGGACAGGGGCGTCGAACTATGGCTACACCTTC. Protein product: CASSPGTGASNYGYTF. The chain links TRBV27 to TRBJ1-2, with TRBD1 matching 10 bases. V lost 5 bases, J lost 2 bases, and 8 bases stayed unmatched. The CDR3 extends over 16 amino acids. Germline V gives CDR1 MNHEY, CDR2 SMNVEV (reference sequence).

This chain uses TRBV15 with TRBJ2-7; 8 bases map to TRBD2. Germline V gene sequence: CDR1 LNHNV, CDR2 YYDKDF (reference sequence). The CDR3 sequence is 18 residues long. V dropped 0 bases and J dropped 3; count of bases not matched to a gene: 13. The CDR3 nucleotides read TGTGCCACCAGCAGAGATAGAAGCGGGGGCGCCAGCGGCTACGAGCAGTACTTC. Translated, it gives CATSRDRSGGASGYEQYF. Full variable domain (rest looked up from reference TRBV15 and TRBJ2-7): DAMVIQNPRYQVTQFGKPVTLSCSQTLNHNVMYWYQQKSSQAPKLLFHYYDKDFNNEADTPDNFQSRRPNTSFCFLDIRSPGLGDTAMYLCATSRDRSGGASGYEQYFGPGTRLTVT.

V gene TRBV27 combines with J gene TRBJ1-3; D remains unclear. Per germline, CDR1 MNHEY and CDR2 SMNVEV (reference sequence). CDR3 size: 14 residues. The V and J ends lost 6 bases and 0 bases respectively, with 9 bases between them. CDR3 nucleotide sequence: TGTGCCAGCAGGGAGGCCTACTCTGGAAACACCATATATTTT. It specifies CASREAYSGNTIYF.

This clone turned up a few times. The chain recombines TRBV29-1 with TRBJ2-3; no definite D call. Germline assignment: CDR1 SQVTM and CDR2 ANQGSEA. Trimming cost V 6 bases and J 5 bases, with 15 bases left between them. The CDR3 contains 13 residues. The CDR3 loop is CSVAKTVRDTQYF. The CDR3 nucleotides are TGCAGCGTCGCTAAGACTGTCAGAGATACGCAGTATTTT.

The chain has TRBV19 and TRBJ2-7, with a possible D match to TRBD1 (6 bases). The germline V gene has CDR1 LNHDA and CDR2 SQIVND (reference sequence). This CDR3 comprises 16 residues. The V end was cut by 3 bases, the J end by 0 bases, with 15 bases between. The CDR3 DNA sequence: TGTGCCAGTAGTATTAAGAGACAGGCGAGCTCCTACGAGCAGTACTTC. It translates to CASSIKRQASSYEQYF.